The rows below give T cell receptor beta chains drawn from one sample of a study of blood T cell repertoires in COVID-19. TCRdb's copy holds only in-frame clones and misses some; the assay was immunoSEQ multiplex PCR. The table includes fewer than 65,000 clones, around 85% detected once. The sequencing sample was made of peripheral blood. These receptors all stem from a man in his 60s with acute or convalescent COVID-19. The CDR3 runs from the conserved cysteine through the conserved F or W. D genes are given only for firm matches. Clone size appears in some rows only: once, few, many, or a class for an expanded clone.

j_gene: TRBJ2-7
abundance: NA
v_gene: TRBV19
d_gene: TRBD2
CDR3aa: CASSMQRGPYEQYF
CDR3nt: TGTGCCAGTAGTATGCAGCGGGGGCCCTACGAGCAGTACTTC

j_gene: TRBJ1-1
abundance: NA
v_gene: TRBV5-8
d_gene: NA
CDR3aa: CASSLGRLNTEAFF
CDR3nt: TGTGCCAGCAGCTTGGGGCGGTTGAACACTGAAGCTTTCTTT

j_gene: TRBJ1-2
abundance: NA
v_gene: TRBV27
d_gene: NA
CDR3aa: CASSLQGNYGYTF
CDR3nt: TGTGCCAGCAGTTTACAGGGGAACTATGGCTACACCTTC

j_gene: TRBJ1-1
abundance: NA
v_gene: TRBV7-2
d_gene: NA
CDR3aa: CASVAGADTEAFF
CDR3nt: TGTGCCAGCGTTGCGGGAGCGGACACTGAAGCTTTCTTT

j_gene: TRBJ1-2
abundance: NA
v_gene: TRBV5-4
d_gene: TRBD1
CDR3aa: CASSKGAGDDNYGYTF
CDR3nt: TGTGCCAGCAGCAAGGGGGCAGGTGACGATAACTATGGCTACACCTTC

j_gene: TRBJ2-2
abundance: once
v_gene: TRBV19
d_gene: NA
CDR3aa: CASSIAGIGGTGELFF
CDR3nt: TGTGCCAGTAGTATTGCCGGGATAGGTGGCACCGGGGAGCTGTTTTTT

j_gene: TRBJ2-3
abundance: NA
v_gene: TRBV6-4
d_gene: NA
CDR3aa: CASGQCYLIGDLSTDTQYF
CDR3nt: TGTGCCAGCGGCCAGTGTTATCTCATAGGGGATCTAAGCACAGATACGCAGTATTTT

j_gene: TRBJ1-4
abundance: NA
v_gene: TRBV19
d_gene: NA
CDR3aa: CASSPAGPPNEKLFF
CDR3nt: TGTGCCAGTAGTCCGGCGGGGCCGCCTAATGAAAAACTGTTTTTT

j_gene: TRBJ2-3
abundance: once
v_gene: TRBV19
d_gene: TRBD2
CDR3aa: CASSSGLAGAGDTQYF
CDR3nt: TGTGCCAGTAGTTCCGGACTAGCGGGAGCGGGTGATACGCAGTATTTT

j_gene: TRBJ2-7
abundance: once
v_gene: TRBV27
d_gene: TRBD1
CDR3aa: CASSTRQGRDSYEQYF
CDR3nt: TGTGCCAGCAGTACTCGACAGGGGCGCGACTCCTACGAGCAGTACTTC

j_gene: TRBJ2-1
abundance: once
v_gene: TRBV4-2
d_gene: NA
CDR3aa: CASSQDRDPTYNEQFF
CDR3nt: TGTGCCAGCAGCCAAGACCGGGATCCTACCTACAATGAGCAGTTCTTC

j_gene: TRBJ2-1
abundance: NA
v_gene: TRBV19
d_gene: TRBD2
CDR3aa: CASSHSLAVINNEQFF
CDR3nt: TGTGCCAGTAGTCATTCACTAGCGGTAATTAACAATGAGCAGTTCTTC

j_gene: TRBJ2-1
abundance: NA
v_gene: TRBV19
d_gene: NA
CDR3aa: CASSIDWRGDEQFF
CDR3nt: TGTGCCAGTAGTATAGATTGGAGGGGCGATGAGCAGTTCTTC

j_gene: TRBJ1-5
abundance: NA
v_gene: TRBV3-1/TRBV3-2
d_gene: NA
CDR3aa: CASSLTGLSNQPQHF
CDR3nt: TGTGCCAGCAGCCTAACAGGGTTGAGCAATCAGCCCCAGCATTTT

j_gene: TRBJ1-2
abundance: NA
v_gene: TRBV19
d_gene: NA
CDR3aa: CASRDGGLDYGYTF
CDR3nt: TGTGCCAGTAGGGACGGGGGTCTCGACTATGGCTACACCTTC

j_gene: TRBJ2-1
abundance: NA
v_gene: TRBV7-9
d_gene: TRBD2
CDR3aa: CASSPSLAGGKNNEQFF
CDR3nt: TGTGCCAGCAGCCCCTCCTTAGCGGGAGGGAAGAACAATGAGCAGTTCTTC

j_gene: TRBJ1-4
abundance: once
v_gene: TRBV29-1
d_gene: TRBD1
CDR3aa: CSVVQGINEKLFF
CDR3nt: TGCAGCGTTGTACAGGGGATTAATGAAAAACTGTTTTTT

j_gene: TRBJ2-7
abundance: few
v_gene: TRBV5-1
d_gene: TRBD1
CDR3aa: CASSLALRDRGLQYF
CDR3nt: TGCGCCAGCAGCTTGGCCCTCCGGGACAGGGGGCTCCAGTACTTC

j_gene: TRBJ1-2
abundance: NA
v_gene: TRBV19
d_gene: NA
CDR3aa: CASTSGRPNYGYTF
CDR3nt: TGTGCCAGTACCTCTGGGCGCCCTAACTATGGCTACACCTTC

j_gene: TRBJ1-2
abundance: NA
v_gene: TRBV6-1
d_gene: NA
CDR3aa: CASSEARGYTF
CDR3nt: TGTGCCAGCAGTGAAGCGCGAGGCTACACCTTC

j_gene: TRBJ1-3
abundance: NA
v_gene: TRBV6-5
d_gene: NA
CDR3aa: CATSGGPGNTIYF
CDR3nt: TGTGCCACTTCCGGGGGGCCTGGAAACACCATATATTTT

j_gene: TRBJ1-3
abundance: NA
v_gene: TRBV2
d_gene: TRBD1
CDR3aa: CASSARTGNGNTIYF
CDR3nt: TGTGCCAGCAGTGCCCGGACAGGGAATGGAAACACCATATATTTT

j_gene: TRBJ1-1
abundance: NA
v_gene: TRBV6-5
d_gene: TRBD1
CDR3aa: CASSYEAGGTPEAFF
CDR3nt: TGTGCCAGCAGTTACGAGGCAGGGGGGACACCTGAAGCTTTCTTT

j_gene: TRBJ1-2
abundance: few
v_gene: TRBV9
d_gene: NA
CDR3aa: CASSRDAVYGYTF
CDR3nt: TGTGCCAGCAGCCGAGACGCGGTGTATGGCTACACCTTC

j_gene: TRBJ2-1
abundance: NA
v_gene: TRBV6-5
d_gene: NA
CDR3aa: CASGPRANYNEQFF
CDR3nt: TGTGCCAGTGGACCGAGGGCGAACTACAATGAGCAGTTCTTC

j_gene: TRBJ2-2
abundance: NA
v_gene: TRBV7-9
d_gene: NA
CDR3aa: CASSLGGTGELFF
CDR3nt: TGTGCCAGCAGCCTAGGCGGCACCGGGGAGCTGTTTTTT

j_gene: TRBJ2-3
abundance: NA
v_gene: TRBV2
d_gene: NA
CDR3aa: CASRGSRAPRGYF
CDR3nt: TGTGCCAGCAGAGGGTCCAGGGCCCCCAGGGGGTATTTT

j_gene: TRBJ2-1
abundance: NA
v_gene: TRBV29-1
d_gene: NA
CDR3aa: CSVRASSYNEQFF
CDR3nt: TGCAGCGTTAGAGCAAGCTCCTACAATGAGCAGTTCTTC

j_gene: TRBJ2-1
abundance: NA
v_gene: TRBV10-3
d_gene: NA
CDR3aa: CAISESRGYNEQFF
CDR3nt: TGTGCCATCAGTGAGTCGAGAGGTTACAATGAGCAGTTCTTC

j_gene: TRBJ1-3
abundance: NA
v_gene: TRBV18
d_gene: NA
CDR3aa: CASSPTTPSGNTIYF
CDR3nt: TGTGCCAGCTCACCGACAACCCCATCTGGAAACACCATATATTTT

j_gene: TRBJ2-7
abundance: NA
v_gene: TRBV15
d_gene: NA
CDR3aa: CATTRGGGTYEQYF
CDR3nt: TGTGCCACCACCCGCGGGGGCGGGACATACGAGCAGTACTTC

j_gene: TRBJ2-1
abundance: NA
v_gene: TRBV28
d_gene: NA
CDR3aa: CASSFSLAGQFF
CDR3nt: TGTGCCAGCAGCTTTTCTTTGGCAGGGCAGTTCTTC

j_gene: TRBJ1-1
abundance: once
v_gene: TRBV2
d_gene: NA
CDR3aa: CASSKQGENTEAFF
CDR3nt: TGTGCCAGCAGTAAACAGGGCGAGAACACTGAAGCTTTCTTT

j_gene: TRBJ1-1
abundance: NA
v_gene: TRBV28
d_gene: NA
CDR3aa: CASSPEGIAEAFF
CDR3nt: TGTGCCAGCAGCCCGGAGGGGATCGCTGAAGCTTTCTTT

j_gene: TRBJ2-2
abundance: once
v_gene: TRBV5-4
d_gene: TRBD2
CDR3aa: CASSAGTSRNGELFF
CDR3nt: TGTGCCAGCAGCGCCGGGACTAGCAGGAACGGGGAGCTGTTTTTT

j_gene: TRBJ2-1
abundance: NA
v_gene: TRBV2
d_gene: NA
CDR3aa: CASSEWMRGGSYNEQFF
CDR3nt: TGTGCCAGCAGTGAATGGATGCGGGGAGGCTCCTACAATGAGCAGTTCTTC

j_gene: TRBJ2-2
abundance: once
v_gene: TRBV15
d_gene: TRBD1
CDR3aa: CATSRDLGRTGRGGELFF
CDR3nt: TGTGCCACCAGCAGAGATCTAGGCCGGACAGGTCGGGGCGGGGAGCTGTTTTTT

j_gene: TRBJ2-7
abundance: NA
v_gene: TRBV5-1
d_gene: TRBD2
CDR3aa: CASRTGTSGFISYEQYF
CDR3nt: TGCGCCAGCAGGACCGGGACTAGCGGGTTCATCTCCTACGAGCAGTACTTC

j_gene: TRBJ2-7
abundance: NA
v_gene: TRBV25-1
d_gene: TRBD2
CDR3aa: CASSAVSGRGSEQYF
CDR3nt: TGTGCCAGCAGTGCGGTCAGCGGGAGGGGGTCCGAGCAGTACTTC

j_gene: TRBJ1-2
abundance: NA
v_gene: TRBV9
d_gene: NA
CDR3aa: CASSVDVGRTYGYTF
CDR3nt: TGTGCCAGCAGCGTAGACGTTGGACGGACATATGGCTACACCTTC

j_gene: TRBJ2-5
abundance: NA
v_gene: TRBV19
d_gene: NA
CDR3aa: CASSVRVQETQYF
CDR3nt: TGTGCCAGTAGTGTCCGGGTCCAAGAGACCCAGTACTTC

j_gene: TRBJ1-5
abundance: NA
v_gene: TRBV28
d_gene: NA
CDR3aa: CASSLVSGLDQPQHF
CDR3nt: TGTGCCAGCAGTTTAGTCTCAGGGCTTGATCAGCCCCAGCATTTT

j_gene: TRBJ1-1
abundance: NA
v_gene: TRBV3-1/TRBV3-2
d_gene: NA
CDR3aa: CASSPLPAVNTEAFF
CDR3nt: TGTGCCAGCAGCCCCCTACCTGCGGTGAACACTGAAGCTTTCTTT

j_gene: TRBJ1-4
abundance: NA
v_gene: TRBV2
d_gene: NA
CDR3aa: CASSLRGGREKLFF
CDR3nt: TGTGCCAGCAGCCTAAGGGGAGGGCGTGAAAAACTGTTTTTT

j_gene: TRBJ2-7
abundance: once
v_gene: TRBV6-1
d_gene: TRBD2
CDR3aa: CASSEIGTSRDF
CDR3nt: TGTGCCAGCAGTGAAATTGGGACTAGCAGAGACTTC

j_gene: TRBJ1-3
abundance: NA
v_gene: TRBV5-1
d_gene: TRBD1
CDR3aa: CASSLSSGTGGNTIYF
CDR3nt: TGCGCCAGCAGCTTATCTTCCGGGACAGGGGGAAACACCATATATTTT

j_gene: TRBJ2-5
abundance: NA
v_gene: TRBV6-5
d_gene: TRBD2
CDR3aa: CASSYHSGRAGETQYF
CDR3nt: TGTGCCAGCAGTTATCATAGCGGGAGGGCCGGAGAGACCCAGTACTTC

j_gene: TRBJ2-2
abundance: once
v_gene: TRBV7-9
d_gene: NA
CDR3aa: CASSNLGGELFF
CDR3nt: TGTGCCAGCAGCAATCTCGGCGGGGAGCTGTTTTTT

j_gene: TRBJ2-5
abundance: NA
v_gene: TRBV27
d_gene: TRBD2
CDR3aa: CASSLAGAAYQETQYF
CDR3nt: TGTGCCAGCAGTTTAGCGGGAGCAGCGTACCAAGAGACCCAGTACTTC

j_gene: TRBJ2-2
abundance: NA
v_gene: TRBV7-3
d_gene: NA
CDR3aa: CASRAPGGGELFF
CDR3nt: TGTGCCAGCAGGGCCCCGGGTGGCGGGGAGCTGTTTTTT

j_gene: TRBJ2-1
abundance: NA
v_gene: TRBV11-2
d_gene: TRBD2
CDR3aa: CASSTGLVSGNEQFF
CDR3nt: TGTGCCAGCAGCACTGGACTAGTATCGGGAAATGAGCAGTTCTTC

j_gene: TRBJ1-5
abundance: NA
v_gene: TRBV2
d_gene: NA
CDR3aa: CASSRRQVINQPQHF
CDR3nt: TGTGCCAGCAGTCGCAGACAAGTTATCAATCAGCCCCAGCATTTT

j_gene: TRBJ1-4
abundance: NA
v_gene: TRBV6-5
d_gene: TRBD1
CDR3aa: CASRLLGQPNEKLFF
CDR3nt: TGTGCCAGCAGATTATTGGGACAGCCAAATGAAAAACTGTTTTTT

j_gene: TRBJ1-5
abundance: few
v_gene: TRBV19
d_gene: TRBD1
CDR3aa: CASSDLRGNRQPQHF
CDR3nt: TGTGCCAGTAGCGACCTCAGGGGGAATAGGCAGCCCCAGCATTTT

j_gene: TRBJ1-2
abundance: NA
v_gene: TRBV18
d_gene: NA
CDR3aa: CASSPGPQPYGYTF
CDR3nt: TGTGCCAGCTCACCAGGGCCTCAGCCCTATGGCTACACCTTC

j_gene: TRBJ1-4
abundance: NA
v_gene: TRBV6-5
d_gene: NA
CDR3aa: CASSWGGADEKLFF
CDR3nt: TGTGCCAGCAGTTGGGGGGGCGCGGATGAAAAACTGTTTTTT

j_gene: TRBJ2-7
abundance: once
v_gene: TRBV3-1/TRBV3-2
d_gene: TRBD1
CDR3aa: CASSPWTGGDEQYF
CDR3nt: TGTGCCAGCAGCCCCTGGACAGGGGGCGACGAGCAGTACTTC

j_gene: TRBJ1-1
abundance: NA
v_gene: TRBV28
d_gene: TRBD1
CDR3aa: CASSSFPGTGGTEAFF
CDR3nt: TGTGCCAGCAGTTCTTTCCCCGGGACAGGGGGCACTGAAGCTTTCTTT